Listed below are T cell receptor beta chains from one sample, sequenced in a study of cytomegalovirus exposure and HLA in healthy donors. Assay: immunoSEQ multiplex PCR; the TCRdb copy retains only in-frame clones and omits some. The table lists 60,000 to 65,000 clones, 85% to 95% of them singletons, with approximately 6% in the top ten. Material: PBMCs. Receptors originate from a woman aged 18-29 years in good health and CMV-seropositive. The CDR3 runs from the conserved cysteine through the conserved F or W. The order of the fields is clone size, J gene, V gene, D gene, CDR3 protein, CDR3 DNA. The D gene is left open where the match is weak. Size is stated for part of the rows, as once, few or many counts, or as a class when the clone is expanded.

clone size: -; J gene: TRBJ2-1; V gene: TRBV27; D gene: TRBD2; CDR3 protein: CASSPLYREGSYNEQFF; CDR3 DNA: TGTGCCAGCAGCCCCCTTTATAGGGAGGGATCCTACAATGAGCAGTTCTTC
clone size: -; J gene: TRBJ2-5; V gene: TRBV2; D gene: TRBD2; CDR3 protein: CASGRERGLQETQYF; CDR3 DNA: TGTGCCAGTGGCCGGGAGCGGGGTCTGCAAGAGACCCAGTACTTC
clone size: -; J gene: TRBJ2-4; V gene: TRBV27; D gene: TRBD1; CDR3 protein: CASGTVSIAKNIQYF; CDR3 DNA: TGTGCCAGCGGGACAGTTTCTATAGCCAAAAACATTCAGTACTTC
clone size: -; J gene: TRBJ2-6; V gene: TRBV4-3; D gene: -; CDR3 protein: CASSQDQGLHSGANVLTF; CDR3 DNA: TGCGCCAGCAGCCAAGATCAGGGTTTGCACTCTGGGGCCAACGTCCTGACTTTC
clone size: -; J gene: TRBJ2-1; V gene: TRBV6-5; D gene: -; CDR3 protein: CASSYLPPSEQFF; CDR3 DNA: TGTGCCAGCAGTTACCTGCCCCCGAGTGAGCAGTTCTTC
clone size: -; J gene: TRBJ2-1; V gene: TRBV5-4; D gene: TRBD1; CDR3 protein: CASSSNTGVSYNEQFF; CDR3 DNA: TGTGCCAGCAGCTCCAACACAGGGGTCTCCTACAATGAGCAGTTCTTC
clone size: -; J gene: TRBJ2-2; V gene: TRBV5-1; D gene: -; CDR3 protein: CASSLVFAGTNTGELFF; CDR3 DNA: TGCGCCAGCAGCTTGGTCTTCGCAGGGACGAACACCGGGGAGCTGTTTTTT
clone size: -; J gene: TRBJ2-3; V gene: TRBV30; D gene: TRBD1; CDR3 protein: CAWSAQGVADTQYF; CDR3 DNA: TGTGCCTGGAGTGCACAGGGGGTGGCAGATACGCAGTATTTT
clone size: -; J gene: TRBJ1-5; V gene: TRBV7-2; D gene: -; CDR3 protein: CASSSVWGENQPQHF; CDR3 DNA: TGTGCCAGCAGCTCGGTTTGGGGCGAAAATCAGCCCCAGCATTTT
clone size: -; J gene: TRBJ1-4; V gene: TRBV28; D gene: TRBD1; CDR3 protein: CASSSGGATNEKLFF; CDR3 DNA: TGTGCCAGCAGTTCAGGGGGCGCGACTAATGAAAAACTGTTTTTT
clone size: -; J gene: TRBJ1-2; V gene: TRBV4-3; D gene: -; CDR3 protein: CASSQDHYNIYGYTF; CDR3 DNA: TGCGCCAGCAGCCAAGATCACTACAACATCTATGGCTACACCTTC
clone size: -; J gene: TRBJ1-1; V gene: TRBV4-3; D gene: TRBD1; CDR3 protein: CASSRRLLTGGNTEAFF; CDR3 DNA: TGCGCCAGCAGCCGAAGACTACTTACAGGGGGGAACACTGAAGCTTTCTTT
clone size: -; J gene: TRBJ2-5; V gene: TRBV4-1; D gene: TRBD2; CDR3 protein: CASSRSGGETQYF; CDR3 DNA: TGCGCCAGCAGCCGCTCGGGGGGAGAGACCCAGTACTTC
clone size: -; J gene: TRBJ2-1; V gene: TRBV7-9; D gene: -; CDR3 protein: CASSLEANEQFF; CDR3 DNA: TGTGCCAGCAGCTTAGAAGCGAATGAGCAGTTCTTC
clone size: -; J gene: TRBJ2-5; V gene: TRBV27; D gene: TRBD2; CDR3 protein: CASSLGLAGGWETQYF; CDR3 DNA: TGTGCCAGCAGTTTGGGACTAGCGGGGGGTTGGGAGACCCAGTACTTC
clone size: few; J gene: TRBJ1-6; V gene: TRBV5-4; D gene: -; CDR3 protein: CASSQIGENSPLHF; CDR3 DNA: TGTGCCAGCAGCCAAATCGGGGAAAATTCACCCCTCCACTTT
clone size: -; J gene: TRBJ1-2; V gene: TRBV29-1; D gene: TRBD1; CDR3 protein: CSVGTGGGGYTF; CDR3 DNA: TGCAGCGTTGGGACAGGGGGCGGTGGCTACACCTTC
clone size: -; J gene: TRBJ2-2; V gene: TRBV11-3; D gene: TRBD2; CDR3 protein: CASSLGASGNLAGELFF; CDR3 DNA: TGTGCCAGCAGCTTAGGGGCTAGCGGGAACCTCGCCGGGGAGCTGTTTTTT
clone size: -; J gene: TRBJ1-1; V gene: TRBV5-1; D gene: TRBD1; CDR3 protein: CASNLGQGKNTEAFF; CDR3 DNA: TGCGCCAGCAACTTAGGACAGGGAAAAAACACTGAAGCTTTCTTT
clone size: -; J gene: TRBJ1-5; V gene: TRBV7-9; D gene: TRBD1; CDR3 protein: CASSSDRLRGNQPQHF; CDR3 DNA: TGTGCCAGCAGCTCGGACAGGTTAAGGGGCAATCAGCCCCAGCATTTT
clone size: -; J gene: TRBJ2-5; V gene: TRBV11-2; D gene: -; CDR3 protein: CASSRELARGETQYF; CDR3 DNA: TGTGCCAGCAGCCGGGAACTAGCAAGAGGCGAGACCCAGTACTTC
clone size: -; J gene: TRBJ2-1; V gene: TRBV6-1; D gene: -; CDR3 protein: CASSEADGLPQFF; CDR3 DNA: TGTGCCAGCAGTGAAGCGGATGGACTACCACAGTTCTTC
clone size: -; J gene: TRBJ2-5; V gene: TRBV4-1; D gene: -; CDR3 protein: CASSQDTGVQETQYF; CDR3 DNA: TGCGCCAGCAGCCAAGATACCGGGGTGCAAGAGACCCAGTACTTC
clone size: -; J gene: TRBJ2-7; V gene: TRBV28; D gene: TRBD2; CDR3 protein: CASSLILAGAHEQYF; CDR3 DNA: TGTGCCAGCAGTTTAATACTAGCGGGGGCCCACGAGCAGTACTTC
clone size: -; J gene: TRBJ2-5; V gene: TRBV19; D gene: TRBD2; CDR3 protein: CASSSTSVRETQYF; CDR3 DNA: TGTGCCAGTAGTTCGACTAGCGTCCGAGAGACCCAGTACTTC
clone size: -; J gene: TRBJ1-2; V gene: TRBV23-1; D gene: -; CDR3 protein: CASSQSALDTF; CDR3 DNA: TGCGCCAGCAGTCAATCGGCCCTGGACACCTTC
clone size: -; J gene: TRBJ1-2; V gene: TRBV28; D gene: TRBD1; CDR3 protein: CASRPETGTGGPGYTF; CDR3 DNA: TGTGCCAGCAGGCCAGAAACCGGGACAGGGGGTCCTGGCTACACCTTC
clone size: -; J gene: TRBJ2-6; V gene: TRBV7-3; D gene: -; CDR3 protein: CASSPIQGFGANVLTF; CDR3 DNA: TGTGCCAGCAGCCCGATCCAGGGTTTTGGGGCCAACGTCCTGACTTTC
clone size: -; J gene: TRBJ1-1; V gene: TRBV28; D gene: -; CDR3 protein: CASSSGLLNTEAFF; CDR3 DNA: TGTGCCAGCAGTTCGGGACTCCTGAACACTGAAGCTTTCTTT
clone size: -; J gene: TRBJ1-2; V gene: TRBV4-1; D gene: TRBD1; CDR3 protein: CASSQVTGASLVYGYTF; CDR3 DNA: TGCGCCAGCAGCCAGGTTACAGGGGCGTCACTCGTCTATGGCTACACCTTC
clone size: -; J gene: TRBJ1-2; V gene: TRBV19; D gene: -; CDR3 protein: CASTEDPPLTSRYGYTF; CDR3 DNA: TGTGCCAGTACCGAGGACCCACCTTTAACTAGTCGCTATGGCTACACCTTC
clone size: -; J gene: TRBJ2-7; V gene: TRBV6-1; D gene: TRBD1; CDR3 protein: CASKAGQGDSYEQYF; CDR3 DNA: TGTGCCAGCAAGGCCGGACAGGGGGACTCCTACGAGCAGTACTTC
clone size: -; J gene: TRBJ1-5; V gene: TRBV28; D gene: -; CDR3 protein: CASSPRRSYSNQPQHF; CDR3 DNA: TGTGCCAGCAGTCCGCGCCGAAGCTATAGCAATCAGCCCCAGCATTTT
clone size: -; J gene: TRBJ2-4; V gene: TRBV11-1; D gene: -; CDR3 protein: CASSLVPRGGQAKNIQYF; CDR3 DNA: TGTGCCAGCAGCTTAGTCCCGCGAGGGGGTCAGGCCAAAAACATTCAGTACTTC
clone size: -; J gene: TRBJ2-3; V gene: TRBV11-1; D gene: -; CDR3 protein: CASSFGGSTDTQYF; CDR3 DNA: TGTGCCAGCAGCTTCGGGGGTAGCACAGATACGCAGTATTTT
clone size: -; J gene: TRBJ2-3; V gene: TRBV4-1; D gene: -; CDR3 protein: CASSRMGAGTDTQYF; CDR3 DNA: TGCGCCAGCAGCCGGATGGGGGCCGGCACAGATACGCAGTATTTT
clone size: once; J gene: TRBJ1-5; V gene: TRBV6-5; D gene: TRBD1; CDR3 protein: CASRPDRDNQPQHF; CDR3 DNA: TGTGCCAGCAGACCGGACAGGGATAATCAGCCCCAGCATTTT
clone size: -; J gene: TRBJ2-2; V gene: TRBV11-3; D gene: -; CDR3 protein: CASSLGLSSTGELFF; CDR3 DNA: TGTGCCAGCAGCTTGGGACTCTCCTCAACCGGGGAGCTGTTTTTT
clone size: -; J gene: TRBJ2-5; V gene: TRBV4-1; D gene: TRBD2; CDR3 protein: CASSRASGREETQYF; CDR3 DNA: TGCGCCAGCAGTCGGGCTAGCGGGAGGGAAGAGACCCAGTACTTC
clone size: once; J gene: TRBJ2-7; V gene: TRBV6-1; D gene: TRBD2; CDR3 protein: CASMPSGGPSYEQYF; CDR3 DNA: TGTGCCAGCATGCCTAGCGGGGGGCCCTCCTACGAGCAGTACTTC